The 11 T cell receptor beta chains given below trace back to one sample, sequenced in a study of cytomegalovirus exposure and HLA in healthy donors. The PCR was carried out with 60 Vbeta primers and 13 Jbeta primers. Sequencing was performed with immunoSEQ multiplex PCR; in TCRdb, only in-frame clones are kept and a portion is missing. The data contain about 150,000 clones, around three quarters of them singletons. Sequencing was carried out using PBMCs. Source of these receptors: a woman aged 40 to 50 in good health and CMV-seropositive.

The chain links TRBV5-1 to TRBJ2-7; 8 positions agree with TRBD2. The CDR3 totals 13 residues. Looked up from germline, CDR1 is SGHRS and CDR2 is YFSETQ. Trimming took 4 bases from V and 7 from J; bases not matched to a gene: 7. The CDR3 DNA follows: TGCGCCAGCAGCCCCGGACTAGCAGGAGAGCAGTACTTC. Residues: CASSPGLAGEQYF.

The chain joins TRBV27 to TRBJ2-3; 7 nucleotides agree with TRBD1. CDR1 and CDR2 (germline): MNHEY, SMNVEV (reference sequence). The CDR3 sequence is 15 residues long. The V and J ends lost 4 bases and 3 bases, in that order; junction bases with no gene match: 7. The CDR3 region is CASSSRGQLTDTQYF. In nucleotides, the CDR3 is TGTGCCAGCAGTTCACGGGGACAGCTAACAGATACGCAGTATTTT.

V is TRBV18 and J is TRBJ2-7; TRBD1 might be the D (5 bases). Trimming took off 0 bases at V and 3 bases at J, with 12 bases between the two ends. From germline, CDR1 is KGHSH and CDR2 LQKENI. The CDR3 totals 15 residues. In nucleotides, the CDR3 is TGTGCCAGCTCACCACCGGGCAGGGCTAACTACGAGCAGTACTTC. It yields the protein CASSPPGRANYEQYF. Based on the CDR3 plus reference TRBV18 and TRBJ2-7, the full variable domain is NAGVMQNPRHLVRRRGQEARLRCSPMKGHSHVYWYRQLPEEGLKFMVYLQKENIIDESGMPKERFSAEFPKEGPSILRIQQVVRGDSAAYFCASSPPGRANYEQYFGPGTRLTVT.

The chain links TRBV2 to TRBJ1-6; 9 bases are a match to TRBD1. Trimming removed 6 bases from V and 7 bases from J; junction bases left unmatched: 7. Germline-derived CDR1 and CDR2 are SNHLY and FYNNEI. The CDR3 sequence is 15 residues long. The CDR3 loop reads CASRWTGDGNSPLHF. CDR3 coding DNA: TGTGCCAGCAGGTGGACAGGGGATGGAAATTCACCCCTCCACTTT.

This clone has a single count. The gene calls are TRBV2 and TRBJ1-5; maybe TRBD1 (6 bases). The CDR3 consists of 13 residues. Trimming left V 7 bases short and J 7 bases short, with 14 bases between. Germline CDR1 is SNHLY and CDR2 is FYNNEI. In DNA, the CDR3 is TGTGCCAGCAACCCCGGACAGTTACAGCCCCAGCATTTT. Its protein product is CASNPGQLQPQHF.

This sequence joins TRBV6-8 and TRBJ1-6, with TRBD1 identical over 7 bases. CDR1 is MNHGY and CDR2 is SAAAGT in the germline V gene. CDR3 length equals 15 residues. J was trimmed by 9 bases and V by 2 bases; bases with no gene match: 7. The DNA of the CDR3 is TGTGCCAGCAGTTACAACCGACAGGGAGGTTCACCCCTCCACTTT. Residues: CASSYNRQGGSPLHF.

This chain joins TRBV5-5 and TRBJ2-7; D gene uncertain. The V end lost 0 bases, the J end lost 1 base, and 8 bases lay between the germline ends. Per germline, CDR1 SGHKS and CDR2 YYEKEE (reference sequence). CDR3 length equals 14 residues. CDR3 in DNA: TGTGCCAGCAGCTTGGTACTTTCTTCCTACGAGCAGTACTTC. It is translated as CASSLVLSSYEQYF.

The CDR3 DNA sequence: TGTGCCAGCAGCCCGGCCGGCGGGCAGCGCAATGAGCAGTTCTTC. It translates to CASSPAGGQRNEQFF. V and J are TRBV4-2 and TRBJ2-1; D may be TRBD2 (5 bases). V gave up 4 bases and J gave up 6 bases, with 16 bases separating them. The CDR3 has 15 amino acids. Germline V lookup: CDR1 LGHNA, CDR2 YNFKEQ.

The chain has TRBV2 and TRBJ2-6; 12 positions match TRBD1. V trimming: 6 bases; J trimming: 4 bases; junction bases outside the gene matches: 10. The CDR3 runs 18 residues. The V gene's germline CDR1 is SNHLY and CDR2 FYNNEI. CDR3 sequence (DNA): TGTGCCAGCAGCACCACCCCGGGACAGGGGGCCGGGGCCAACGTCCTGACTTTC. Its translation: CASSTTPGQGAGANVLTF.

The chain is built from TRBV2 and TRBJ1-1; weak D call: TRBD1 (6 bases). V shed 6 bases and J shed 0 bases, with 14 bases lying between them. Germline CDR1 SNHLY, CDR2 FYNNEI. The CDR3 sequence is 15 residues long. CDR3 nucleotides: TGTGCCAGCAGGGAACAGGGTCTTATGAACACTGAAGCTTTCTTT. Translated: CASREQGLMNTEAFF.

Turning to this clone: Germline is not matched at one junction end, which may reflect a read error. This chain uses TRBV18 with TRBJ2-7; weak D call: TRBD2 (5 bases). Germline assignment: CDR1 KGHSH and CDR2 LQKENI. This CDR3 spans 15 amino acids. CDR3 bases: TGTGCCAGCTCACCATCTGCCGGGATCTCCCACGAGCAGTACTTC. It specifies CASSPSAGISHEQYF. The variable domain in full, completed from reference TRBV18 and TRBJ2-7, reads NAGVMQNPRHLVRRRGQEARLRCSPMKGHSHVYWYRQLPEEGLKFMVYLQKENIIDESGMPKERFSAEFPKEGPSILRIQQVVRGDSAAYFCASSPSAGISHEQYFGPGTRLTVT.